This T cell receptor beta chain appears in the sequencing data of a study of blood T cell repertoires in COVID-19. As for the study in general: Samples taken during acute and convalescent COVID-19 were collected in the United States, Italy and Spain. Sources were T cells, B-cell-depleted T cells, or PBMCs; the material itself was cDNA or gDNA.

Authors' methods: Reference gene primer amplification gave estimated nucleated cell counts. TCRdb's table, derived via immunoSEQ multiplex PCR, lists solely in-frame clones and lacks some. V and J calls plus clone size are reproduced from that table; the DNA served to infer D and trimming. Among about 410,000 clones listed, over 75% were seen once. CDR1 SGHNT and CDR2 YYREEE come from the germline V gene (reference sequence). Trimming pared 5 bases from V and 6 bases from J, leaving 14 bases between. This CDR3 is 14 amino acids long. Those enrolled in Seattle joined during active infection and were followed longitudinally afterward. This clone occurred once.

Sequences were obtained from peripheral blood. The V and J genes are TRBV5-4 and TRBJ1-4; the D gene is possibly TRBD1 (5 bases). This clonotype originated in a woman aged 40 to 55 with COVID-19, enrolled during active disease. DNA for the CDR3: TGTGCCAGCAGGATGGGGCCTGCTGATGAAAAACTGTTTTTT. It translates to CASRMGPADEKLFF.